This TCR beta chain was obtained from a study of blood T cell repertoires in COVID-19. Study context: Whether acute or convalescent, the COVID-19 samples came from the United States, Italy and Spain. Sample material is recorded as cDNA or gDNA derived from T cells, B-cell-depleted T cells, or PBMCs.

V shed 4 bases and J shed 1 base, with 11 bases lying between them. The CDR3 has 14 residues. Looked up from germline, CDR1 is SGHAT and CDR2 is FQNNGV. Under the authors' procedure: Counts of nucleated cells, estimated from reference gene primer amplification, were obtained. Measured with immunoSEQ multiplex PCR; TCRdb has only the in-frame clones, and not every one. V, J and clone size derive from that table, while D and trimming were established from the DNA sequence. Here the sample spans 300,000 or so clones, around four fifths being singletons. This sequence originates from a woman in her forties or fifties with acute or convalescent COVID-19. Specimen: peripheral blood. The rearrangement joins TRBV11-2 to TRBJ2-7; perhaps TRBD2 as D (5 bases). The CDR3 region has the DNA TGTGCCAGCAGCTATGCCGGGAAATCCTACGAGCAGTACTTC. Its protein product is CASSYAGKSYEQYF.